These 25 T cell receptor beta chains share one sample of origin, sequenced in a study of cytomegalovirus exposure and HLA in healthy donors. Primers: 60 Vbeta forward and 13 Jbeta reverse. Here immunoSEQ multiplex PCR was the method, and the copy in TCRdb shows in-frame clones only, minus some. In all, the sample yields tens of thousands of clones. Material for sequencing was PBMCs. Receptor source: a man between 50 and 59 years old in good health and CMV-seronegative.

As DNA, the CDR3 is TGTGCCAGCAGTTATAATACAGGGATTGAAGCTTTCTTT. Its protein is CASSYNTGIEAFF. This rearrangement joins TRBV6-6 to TRBJ1-1, with D possibly TRBD1 on 6 matching bases. Trimming left V 3 bases short and J 7 bases short, with 12 bases between. Germline V gives CDR1 MNHNY, CDR2 SVGAGI (reference sequence). The CDR3 runs 13 residues.

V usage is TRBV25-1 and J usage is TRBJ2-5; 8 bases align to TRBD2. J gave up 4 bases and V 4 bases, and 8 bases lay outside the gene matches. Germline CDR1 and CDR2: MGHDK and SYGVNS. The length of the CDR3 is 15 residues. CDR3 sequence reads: CASSAIRGGRETQYF. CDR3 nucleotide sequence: TGTGCCAGCAGTGCAATCCGGGGGGGCCGAGAGACCCAGTACTTC.

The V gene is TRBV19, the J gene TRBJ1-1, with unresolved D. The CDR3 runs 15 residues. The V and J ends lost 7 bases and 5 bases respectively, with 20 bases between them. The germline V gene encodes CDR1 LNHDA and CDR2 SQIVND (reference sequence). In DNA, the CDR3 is TGTGCCAGTATCTACAGAATTTTGGGTAGGACTGAAGCTTTCTTT. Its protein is CASIYRILGRTEAFF.

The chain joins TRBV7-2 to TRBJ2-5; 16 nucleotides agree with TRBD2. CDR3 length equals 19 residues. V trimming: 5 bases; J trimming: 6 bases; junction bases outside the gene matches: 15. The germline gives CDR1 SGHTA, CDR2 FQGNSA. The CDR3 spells CASSGSGTSGGADEKTQYF. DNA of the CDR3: TGTGCCAGCAGCGGATCCGGGACTAGCGGGGGGGCGGACGAGAAGACCCAGTACTTC.

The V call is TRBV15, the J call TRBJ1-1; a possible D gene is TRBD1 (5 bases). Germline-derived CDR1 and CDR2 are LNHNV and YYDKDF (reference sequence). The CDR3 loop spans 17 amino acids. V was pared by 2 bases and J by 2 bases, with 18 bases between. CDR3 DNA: TGTGCCACCAGCAGAAACACAGGAAACCTCTATAACACTGAAGCTTTCTTT. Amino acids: CATSRNTGNLYNTEAFF.

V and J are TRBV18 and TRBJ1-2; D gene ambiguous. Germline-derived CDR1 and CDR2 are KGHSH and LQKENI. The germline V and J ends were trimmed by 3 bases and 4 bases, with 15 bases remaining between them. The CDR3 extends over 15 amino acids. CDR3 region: CASSPRGLGGYGYTF. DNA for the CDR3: TGTGCCAGCTCACCTAGAGGGCTCGGTGGCTATGGCTACACCTTC.

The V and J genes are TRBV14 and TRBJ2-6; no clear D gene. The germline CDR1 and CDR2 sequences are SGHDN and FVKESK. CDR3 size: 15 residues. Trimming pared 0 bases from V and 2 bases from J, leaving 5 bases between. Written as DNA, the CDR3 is TGTGCCAGCAGCCAAGATCGGGCTGGGGCCAACGTCCTGACTTTC. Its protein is CASSQDRAGANVLTF. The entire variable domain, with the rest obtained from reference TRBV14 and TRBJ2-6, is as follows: EAGVTQFPSHSVIEKGQTVTLRCDPISGHDNLYWYRRVMGKEIKFLLHFVKESKQDESGMPNNRFLAERTGGTYSTLKVQPAELEDSGVYFCASSQDRAGANVLTFGAGSRLTVL.

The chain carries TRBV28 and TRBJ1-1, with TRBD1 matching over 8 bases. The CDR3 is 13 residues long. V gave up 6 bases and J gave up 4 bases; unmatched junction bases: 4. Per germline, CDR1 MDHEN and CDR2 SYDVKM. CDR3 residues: CASRLTGGTEAFF. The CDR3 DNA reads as TGTGCCAGCAGGCTTACAGGGGGCACTGAAGCTTTCTTT. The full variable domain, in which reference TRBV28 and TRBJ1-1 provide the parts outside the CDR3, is DVKVTQSSRYLVKRTGEKVFLECVQDMDHENMFWYRQDPGLGLRLIYFSYDVKMKEKGDIPEGYSVSREKKERFSLILESASTNQTSMYLCASRLTGGTEAFFGQGTRLTVV.

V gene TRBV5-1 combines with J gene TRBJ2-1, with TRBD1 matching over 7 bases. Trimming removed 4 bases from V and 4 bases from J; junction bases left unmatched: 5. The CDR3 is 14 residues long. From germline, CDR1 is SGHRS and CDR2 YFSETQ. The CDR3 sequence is CASSLDREYNEQFF. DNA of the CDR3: TGCGCCAGCAGCCTAGACAGGGAGTACAATGAGCAGTTCTTC.

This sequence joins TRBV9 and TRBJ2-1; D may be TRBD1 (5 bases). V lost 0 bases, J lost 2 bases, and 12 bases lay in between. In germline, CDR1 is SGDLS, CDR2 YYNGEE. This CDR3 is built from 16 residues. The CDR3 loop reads CASSVARTGPYNEQFF. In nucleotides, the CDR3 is TGTGCCAGCAGCGTAGCGCGTACAGGACCCTACAATGAGCAGTTCTTC.

CDR3 amino acids: CASSSGFNEKLFF. CDR3 bases: TGTGCCAGCAGCTCAGGGTTTAATGAAAAACTGTTTTTT. This chain joins TRBV5-4 and TRBJ1-4; D is perhaps TRBD1 (5 bases). CDR3 size: 13 residues. The ends were cut back, 3 bases at V and 4 bases at J, with 7 bases in the middle. Germline CDR1 and CDR2: SGHNT and YYREEE (reference sequence).

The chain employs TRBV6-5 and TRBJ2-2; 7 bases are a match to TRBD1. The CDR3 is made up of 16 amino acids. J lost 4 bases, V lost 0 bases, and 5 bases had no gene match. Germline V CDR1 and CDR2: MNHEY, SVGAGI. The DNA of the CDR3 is TGTGCCAGCAGTTACTCGTCCGGGACAGCCACCGGGGAGCTGTTTTTT. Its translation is CASSYSSGTATGELFF.

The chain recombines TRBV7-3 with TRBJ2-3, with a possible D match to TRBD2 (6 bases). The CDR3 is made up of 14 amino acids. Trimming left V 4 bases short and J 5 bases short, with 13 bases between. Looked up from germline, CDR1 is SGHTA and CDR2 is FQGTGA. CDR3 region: CASSSRRGQDTQYF. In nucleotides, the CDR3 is TGTGCCAGCAGCTCCAGGAGGGGTCAAGATACGCAGTATTTT.

The CDR3 here is CSVQQGSREETQYF. CDR3 nucleotide sequence: TGCAGCGTACAACAGGGTTCCCGAGAGGAGACCCAGTACTTC. This chain connects TRBV29-1 to TRBJ2-5, with D perhaps matching TRBD1 (6 bases). Germline-derived CDR1 and CDR2 are SQVTM and ANQGSEA. Trimming pared 6 bases from V and 5 bases from J, leaving 19 bases between. The CDR3 loop spans 14 amino acids.

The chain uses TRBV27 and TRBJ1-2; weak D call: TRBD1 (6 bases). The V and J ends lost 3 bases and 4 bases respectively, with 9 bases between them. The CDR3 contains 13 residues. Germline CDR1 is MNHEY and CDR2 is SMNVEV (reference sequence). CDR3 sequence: CASSFTGFYGYTF. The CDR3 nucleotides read TGTGCCAGCAGTTTTACAGGGTTCTATGGCTACACCTTC.

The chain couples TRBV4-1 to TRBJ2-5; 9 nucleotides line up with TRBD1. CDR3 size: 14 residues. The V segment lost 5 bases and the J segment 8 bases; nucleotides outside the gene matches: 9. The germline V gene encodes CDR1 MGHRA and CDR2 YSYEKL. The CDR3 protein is CASSSRDRAETQYF. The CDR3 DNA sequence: TGCGCCAGCAGCTCCCGGGACAGGGCCGAAACCCAGTACTTC.

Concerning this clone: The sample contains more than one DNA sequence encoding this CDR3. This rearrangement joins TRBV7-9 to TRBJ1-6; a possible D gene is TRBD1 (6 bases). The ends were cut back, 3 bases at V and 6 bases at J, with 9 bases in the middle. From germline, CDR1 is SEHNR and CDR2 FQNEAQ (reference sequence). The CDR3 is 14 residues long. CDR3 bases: TGTGCCAGCAGCTTGGACAGCTCTAATTCACCCCTCCACTTT. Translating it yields CASSLDSSNSPLHF.

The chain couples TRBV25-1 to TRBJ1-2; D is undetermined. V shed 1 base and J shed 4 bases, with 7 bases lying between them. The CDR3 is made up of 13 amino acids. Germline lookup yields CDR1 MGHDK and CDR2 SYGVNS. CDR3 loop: CASSESTLYGYTF. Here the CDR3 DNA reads TGTGCCAGCAGTGAATCAACTCTCTATGGCTACACCTTC.

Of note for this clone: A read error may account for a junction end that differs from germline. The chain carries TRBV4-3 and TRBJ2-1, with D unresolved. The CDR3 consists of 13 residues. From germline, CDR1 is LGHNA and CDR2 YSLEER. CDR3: CASSQDGSNEQFF. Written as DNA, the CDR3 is TGCGCCAGCAGTCAAGACGGGTCAAATGAGCAGTTCTTC.

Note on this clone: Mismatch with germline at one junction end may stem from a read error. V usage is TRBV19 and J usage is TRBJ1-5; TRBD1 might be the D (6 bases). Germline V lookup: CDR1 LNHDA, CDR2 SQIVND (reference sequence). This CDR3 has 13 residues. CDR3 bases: TGTGCCACGGCCAGGGGCAGCAATCATCCCCAGCATTTT. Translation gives CATARGSNHPQHF.

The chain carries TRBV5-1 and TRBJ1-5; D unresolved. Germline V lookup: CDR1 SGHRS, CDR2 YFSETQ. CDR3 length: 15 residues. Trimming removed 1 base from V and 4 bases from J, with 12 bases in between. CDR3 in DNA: TGCGCCAGCAGCTTGTACGGGGAGACAAATCAGCCCCAGCATTTT. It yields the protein CASSLYGETNQPQHF.

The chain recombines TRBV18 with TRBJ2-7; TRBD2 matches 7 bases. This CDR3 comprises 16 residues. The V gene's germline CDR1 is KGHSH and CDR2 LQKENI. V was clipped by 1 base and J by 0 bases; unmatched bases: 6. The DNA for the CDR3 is TGTGCCAGCTCACCACGGGGAGGGCGGAGCTCCTACGAGCAGTACTTC. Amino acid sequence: CASSPRGGRSSYEQYF.

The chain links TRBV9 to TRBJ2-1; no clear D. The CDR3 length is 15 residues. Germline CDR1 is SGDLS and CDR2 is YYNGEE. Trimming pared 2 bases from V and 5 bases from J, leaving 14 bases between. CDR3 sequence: CASSVEPNSDNEQFF. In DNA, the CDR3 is TGTGCCAGCAGCGTTGAGCCTAATTCCGACAATGAGCAGTTCTTC. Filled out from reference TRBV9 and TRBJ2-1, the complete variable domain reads DSGVTQTPKHLITATGQRVTLRCSPRSGDLSVYWYQQSLDQGLQFLIQYYNGEERAKGNILERFSAQQFPDLHSELNLSSLELGDSALYFCASSVEPNSDNEQFFGPGTRLTVL.

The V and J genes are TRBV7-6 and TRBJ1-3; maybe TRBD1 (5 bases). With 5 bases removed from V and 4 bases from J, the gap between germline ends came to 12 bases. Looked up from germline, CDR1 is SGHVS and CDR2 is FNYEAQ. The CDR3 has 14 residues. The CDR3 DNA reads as TGTGCCAGCAGCGCCCAGGGTTCCGGAAACACCATATATTTT. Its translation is CASSAQGSGNTIYF.

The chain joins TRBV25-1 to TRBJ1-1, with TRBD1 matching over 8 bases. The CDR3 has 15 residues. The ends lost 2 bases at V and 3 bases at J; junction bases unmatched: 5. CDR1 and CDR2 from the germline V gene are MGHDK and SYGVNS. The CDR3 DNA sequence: TGTGCCAGCAGTGAACGGTCAGGGGGCCACACTGAAGCTTTCTTT. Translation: CASSERSGGHTEAFF.